The entry that follows covers one T cell receptor (beta chain) sequence. Its specificity is not known. The record originates from a study of T cell repertoires in cytomegalovirus infection. For the study at large: Recently described HLA-C-restricted plus well-studied HLA-B-restricted CMV epitopes were used. Signatures in public TCR beta sequences pointed to both CMV infection and matching HLA type. Study-wide points: Based on cumulative public TCR beta family frequency, carriers of CMV plus the relevant HLA were identified. Within the response measured ex vivo, HLA-C-restricted CMV-specific TCR beta clonotypes were dominant.

V gave up 3 bases and J gave up 0 bases, with 13 bases separating them. The CDR3 runs 16 residues. Germline V gene lookup returns CDR1 SGHNT and CDR2 YYREEE (reference sequence). TCRdb reprocessed the reads via MiXCR and lists one record per CDR3 protein. The sample consists of 700,000 to 950,000 distinct CDR3 sequences, approximately 32% of them appearing once. The clonotype was recovered from a human donor in good health (CMV status not recorded). Some clones in this sample may be carry-over from other donors' samples. This specimen consisted of cultured CD8+ T cells from PBMCs, obtained from culture after CMV antigen stimulation. The V call is TRBV5-4, the J call TRBJ1-3, with D possibly being TRBD1 (6 bases). The DNA of the CDR3 is TGTGCCAGCAGCTCCAGGGGCTCTCTCTCTGGAAACACCATATATTTT. As protein: CASSSRGSLSGNTIYF. The entire variable domain, with the rest obtained from reference TRBV5-4 and TRBJ1-3, is as follows: ETGVTQSPTHLIKTRGQQVTLRCSSQSGHNTVSWYQQALGQGPQFIFQYYREEENGRGNFPPRFSGLQFPNYSSELNVNALELDDSALYLCASSSRGSLSGNTIYFGEGSWLTVV.